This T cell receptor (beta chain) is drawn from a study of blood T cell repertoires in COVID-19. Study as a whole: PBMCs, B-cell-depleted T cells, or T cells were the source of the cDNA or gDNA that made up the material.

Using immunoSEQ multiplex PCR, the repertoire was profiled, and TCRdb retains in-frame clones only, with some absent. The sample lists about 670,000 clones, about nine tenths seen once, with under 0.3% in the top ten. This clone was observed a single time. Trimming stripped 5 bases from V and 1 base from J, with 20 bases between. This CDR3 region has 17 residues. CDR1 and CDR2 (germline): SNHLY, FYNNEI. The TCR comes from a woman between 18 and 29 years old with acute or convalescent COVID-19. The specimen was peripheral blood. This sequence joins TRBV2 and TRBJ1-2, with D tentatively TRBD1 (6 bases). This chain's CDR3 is CASSPFSTGRFNYGYTF. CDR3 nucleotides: TGTGCCAGCAGTCCTTTTTCGACAGGTCGTTTTAACTATGGCTACACCTTC.